These 30 T cell receptor beta chains were sequenced from one sample in a study of cytomegalovirus exposure and HLA in healthy donors. Vbeta (60) and Jbeta (13) primers were used in the PCR. Produced via immunoSEQ multiplex PCR; TCRdb's table is partial and in-frame only. The table lists fewer than 110,000 clones, roughly 82% of them singletons. Sequenced input: PBMCs. Source of these receptors: a middle-aged man in good health and CMV-seronegative.

The CDR3 spells CASSEVQGISYGYTF. DNA for the CDR3: TGTGCCAGCAGTGAAGTACAGGGGATATCCTATGGCTACACCTTC. The chain combines TRBV2 with TRBJ1-2, with 7 bases fitting TRBD1. The length of the CDR3 is 15 residues. V lost 1 base and J lost 4; bases outside the gene matches: 6. Germline assignment: CDR1 SNHLY and CDR2 FYNNEI.

Notes on this clone: Other DNA sequences in this specimen translate into the identical CDR3. The chain has TRBV2 and TRBJ2-3; D might be TRBD2 (5 bases). The CDR3 has 13 residues. Trimming cost V 3 bases and J 6 bases, with 10 bases left between them. Per the germline V gene, CDR1 is SNHLY and CDR2 is FYNNEI. The chain's CDR3 is CASSDPSGDTQYF. The CDR3 bases are TGTGCCAGCAGTGACCCCTCGGGGGATACGCAGTATTTT.

This chain connects TRBV4-1 to TRBJ1-6; maybe TRBD1 (5 bases). Germline V gene lookup returns CDR1 MGHRA and CDR2 YSYEKL. The CDR3 runs to 16 residues. V was cut by 1 base and J by 4 bases, with 11 bases left in between. CDR3 sequence: CASSQGGGGYNSPLHF. The DNA for the CDR3 is TGCGCCAGCAGCCAAGGGGGCGGGGGTTATAATTCACCCCTCCACTTT.

The V gene is TRBV28, the J gene TRBJ2-2; D might be TRBD2 (5 bases). Germline lookup yields CDR1 MDHEN and CDR2 SYDVKM. The length of the CDR3 is 15 residues. Trimming removed 3 bases from V and 5 bases from J, with 13 bases in between. In DNA form, the CDR3 reads TGTGCCAGCAGTTTCGGACTTCTCTGGACCGGGGAGCTGTTTTTT. Protein product: CASSFGLLWTGELFF.

Of note for this clone: Germline is not matched at one junction end, which may reflect a read error. V usage is TRBV7-9 and J usage is TRBJ2-7; the D gene is possibly TRBD2 (5 bases). This CDR3 has 13 residues. Per the germline V gene, CDR1 is SEHNR and CDR2 is FQNEAQ (reference sequence). CDR3 nucleotides: TGTTCCAGCAGCTCGAGCGGATCCTACGAGCAGTACTTC. As protein: CSSSSSGSYEQYF. Supplemented by reference TRBV7-9 and TRBJ2-7, the full variable domain reads DTGVSQNPRHKITKRGQNVTFRCDPISEHNRLYWYRQTLGQGPEFLTYFQNEAQLEKSRLLSDRFSAERPKGSFSTLEIQRTEQGDSAMYLCSSSSSGSYEQYFGPGTRLTVT.

The V call is TRBV19, the J call TRBJ1-2, with TRBD1 matching over 8 bases. This CDR3 has 16 amino acids. CDR1 is LNHDA, CDR2 SQIVND, per germline (reference sequence). The junction had 17 bases not matched to a gene; V was cut back by 6 bases and J by 8 bases. For the CDR3, the DNA is TGTGCCAGTAGAGGCTCGCGGACAGGGAAAGTGTGGGGCTACACCTTC. It encodes CASRGSRTGKVWGYTF.

The V and J genes are TRBV5-4 and TRBJ2-7; a weak D match, TRBD1 (5 bases). CDR1 and CDR2 (germline): SGHNT, YYREEE (reference sequence). The CDR3 is made up of 17 amino acids. V lost 4 bases to trimming and J lost 2 bases, with 22 bases between them. CDR3 coding DNA: TGTGCCAGCAGCCCCGACCTGGGTGACAGCTTCACCTACGAGCAGTACTTC. Encoded protein: CASSPDLGDSFTYEQYF.

This chain connects TRBV11-1 to TRBJ2-7, with a weak D call TRBD2 (6 bases). The germline V and J ends were trimmed by 5 bases and 2 bases, with 19 bases remaining between them. Germline CDR1 reads SGHAT; CDR2 reads FQDESV (reference sequence). This CDR3 is 16 amino acids long. CDR3 nucleotide sequence: TGTGCCAGCAGCACGATCACTAGCTCAATCACCTACGAGCAGTACTTC. Translation gives CASSTITSSITYEQYF.

The chain recombines TRBV5-6 with TRBJ2-1; 7 positions match TRBD1. Trimming at V came to 0 bases and at J to 4 bases, leaving 7 bases not matched to a gene. The length of the CDR3 is 16 residues. Germline assignment: CDR1 SGHDT and CDR2 YYEEEE. The CDR3 DNA is TGTGCCAGCAGCTTGGGAACCGGGACAGATTACAATGAGCAGTTCTTC. Translation: CASSLGTGTDYNEQFF.

The chain recombines TRBV5-1 with TRBJ2-2; TRBD2 matches at 12 bases. The length of the CDR3 is 16 residues. Germline V gives CDR1 SGHRS, CDR2 YFSETQ. V was clipped by 4 bases and J by 3 bases; unmatched bases: 4. The CDR3 DNA reads as TGCGCCAGCAGCCCCCGACTAGCGGGGGACACCGGGGAGCTGTTTTTT. Its protein product is CASSPRLAGDTGELFF.

V and J are TRBV5-8 and TRBJ2-6; a possible D gene is TRBD1 (5 bases). This CDR3 contains 15 residues. CDR1 and CDR2 from the germline V gene are SGHTS and YDEGEE. Deletions cut 1 base from V and 0 bases from J, with 5 bases between. The CDR3 loop is CASSLQGSGANVLTF. The CDR3 DNA is TGTGCCAGCAGCTTGCAGGGCTCTGGGGCCAACGTCCTGACTTTC. The full variable domain, rest sourced from reference TRBV5-8 and TRBJ2-6, is EAGVTQSPTHLIKTRGQQATLRCSPISGHTSVYWYQQALGLGLQFLLWYDEGEERNRGNFPPRFSGRQFPNYSSELNVNALELEDSALYLCASSLQGSGANVLTFGAGSRLTVL.

The chain carries TRBV6-6 and TRBJ1-5; 7 bases are shared with TRBD1. The CDR3 has 15 residues. J gave up 5 bases and V 9 bases, and 13 bases lay outside the gene matches. Per the germline V gene, CDR1 is MNHNY and CDR2 is SVGAGI (reference sequence). The CDR3 loop is CASTRGRVGDQPQHF. CDR3 nucleotide sequence: TGTGCCAGTACGAGGGGGCGGGTAGGCGATCAGCCCCAGCATTTT.

Here the CDR3 DNA reads TGTGCCAGCAGGCAAGGGGGGGGTTCTCGCACCGGGGAGCTGTTTTTT. Encoded protein: CASRQGGGSRTGELFF. The V call is TRBV2, the J call TRBJ2-2; maybe TRBD2 (7 bases). Trimming left V 6 bases short and J 4 bases short, with 18 bases between. Germline CDR1 SNHLY, CDR2 FYNNEI. This CDR3 comprises 16 residues. The whole variable domain, remainder taken from reference TRBV2 and TRBJ2-2, is EPEVTQTPSHQVTQMGQEVILRCVPISNHLYFYWYRQILGQKVEFLVSFYNNEISEKSEIFDDQFSVERPDGSNFTLKIRSTKLEDSAMYFCASRQGGGSRTGELFFGEGSRLTVL.

V gene TRBV16 combines with J gene TRBJ2-3; D ambiguous. The V gene's germline CDR1 is KGHSY and CDR2 FQNENV. The CDR3 contains 12 residues. V gave up 4 bases and J gave up 5 bases, with 7 bases separating them. Written as DNA, the CDR3 is TGTGCCAGCAGCCTCAACATAGATACGCAGTATTTT. Translation: CASSLNIDTQYF.

Concerning this clone: Other DNA sequences from this sample encode an identical CDR3 as well. The chain has TRBV18 and TRBJ1-2; the D is unclear. V dropped 3 bases and J dropped 8 bases, with 10 bases sitting between them. Germline CDR1 KGHSH, CDR2 LQKENI. There are 12 residues in the CDR3. DNA for the CDR3: TGTGCCAGCTCACCCCTGGAGTCAGGCTACACCTTC. Residues: CASSPLESGYTF. The entire variable domain, with the rest obtained from reference TRBV18 and TRBJ1-2, is as follows: NAGVMQNPRHLVRRRGQEARLRCSPMKGHSHVYWYRQLPEEGLKFMVYLQKENIIDESGMPKERFSAEFPKEGPSILRIQQVVRGDSAAYFCASSPLESGYTFGSGTRLTVV.

This chain links TRBV29-1 with TRBJ1-3; D call uncertain. The germline gives CDR1 SQVTM, CDR2 ANQGSEA. The CDR3 length is 14 residues. Trimming removed 1 base from V and 2 bases from J, with 9 bases in between. DNA of the CDR3: TGCAGCGTTGAAGCGTCAGAAGCTGGAAACACCATATATTTT. Translating gives CSVEASEAGNTIYF.

The chain recombines TRBV5-3 with TRBJ1-3, with 11 nucleotides matching TRBD1. TRBV5-3 is an open reading frame, and its role is uncertain. V dropped 3 bases and J dropped 4; count of bases not matched to a gene: 12. CDR3 length equals 18 residues. Here the CDR3 reads CARSWRGGTGGPGNTIYF. The CDR3 DNA sequence: TGTGCCAGAAGCTGGCGGGGGGGGACAGGGGGTCCGGGAAACACCATATATTTT.

This chain links TRBV25-1 with TRBJ2-6; D is unclear. This CDR3 region has 13 residues. The germline gives CDR1 MGHDK, CDR2 SYGVNS. Trimming stripped 9 bases from V and 0 bases from J, with 6 bases between. This CDR3 reads CASKPSGANVLTF. The CDR3 nucleotides read TGTGCCAGTAAGCCCTCTGGGGCCAACGTCCTGACTTTC. Full variable domain (remainder filled in from reference TRBV25-1 and TRBJ2-6): EADIYQTPRYLVIGTGKKITLECSQTMGHDKMYWYQQDPGMELHLIHYSYGVNSTEKGDLSSESTVSRIRTEHFPLTLESARPSHTSQYLCASKPSGANVLTFGAGSRLTVL.

The rearrangement links TRBV5-1 to TRBJ1-5; D is possibly TRBD1 (5 bases). Trimming removed 4 bases at V and 0 bases at J, with 14 bases between. Germline CDR1 SGHRS, CDR2 YFSETQ. The CDR3 totals 16 residues. The CDR3 spells CASSATGGDSNQPQHF. In nucleotides, the CDR3 is TGCGCCAGCAGCGCGACGGGGGGGGATAGCAATCAGCCCCAGCATTTT.

The rearrangement uses TRBV5-1 and TRBJ2-2, with a tentative D call TRBD2 (6 bases). Germline-derived CDR1 and CDR2 are SGHRS and YFSETQ. The CDR3 spans 14 residues. V was shortened by 4 bases and J by 7 bases, with 14 bases between the two germline ends. In DNA form, the CDR3 reads TGCGCCAGCAGCGGAGGGGCCGGCTTCGGGGAGCTGTTTTTT. Encoded protein: CASSGGAGFGELFF.

The rearrangement joins TRBV27 to TRBJ1-1; D possibly corresponds to TRBD1 (5 bases). Germline V gives CDR1 MNHEY, CDR2 SMNVEV (reference sequence). This CDR3 spans 16 amino acids. Trimming took 2 bases from V and 0 from J, leaving 13 bases between them. CDR3 DNA: TGTGCCAGCAGTTTAGGTCAGGGCTTTGTGAACACTGAAGCTTTCTTT. Translated, it gives CASSLGQGFVNTEAFF.

The chain is built from TRBV11-2 and TRBJ2-5; perhaps TRBD2 as D (5 bases). The CDR3 is 15 amino acids. Germline V gives CDR1 SGHAT, CDR2 FQNNGV. V lost 1 base, J lost 3 bases, and 12 bases lay in between. DNA of the CDR3: TGTGCCAGCAGCTTAGTAGTCGGAGGTGAAGAGACCCAGTACTTC. As protein: CASSLVVGGEETQYF.

This clone turned up a few times. The V call is TRBV6-5, the J call TRBJ1-1, with 7 positions matching TRBD1. The CDR3 spans 15 residues. Germline CDR1 is MNHEY and CDR2 is SVGAGI. With 5 bases clipped from V and 5 bases from J, the junction kept 11 bases outside the gene matches. The CDR3 region is CASSTASTGRTEAFF. DNA for the CDR3: TGTGCCAGCAGTACTGCTTCGACAGGGCGGACTGAAGCTTTCTTT.

The chain uses TRBV9 and TRBJ2-5, with D possibly being TRBD1 (7 bases). Germline V CDR1 and CDR2: SGDLS, YYNGEE. V gave up 3 bases and J gave up 4 bases, with 10 bases separating them. CDR3 size: 13 residues. The CDR3 DNA reads as TGTGCCAGCAGCGCCCAGGGGGGAGAGACCCAGTACTTC. It codes for CASSAQGGETQYF.

The rearrangement joins TRBV6-5 to TRBJ2-3; the D is unclear. Germline values: CDR1 MNHEY, CDR2 SVGAGI. Trimming stripped 6 bases from V and 6 bases from J, with 19 bases between. This CDR3 spans 15 amino acids. CDR3 coding DNA: TGTGCCAGCAGCCGCCCCAATTACTACGGGGATACGCAGTATTTT. It specifies CASSRPNYYGDTQYF.

The rearrangement links TRBV7-9 to TRBJ2-3; D is possibly TRBD1 (6 bases). This CDR3 comprises 13 residues. Germline V gene data show CDR1 as SEHNR and CDR2 as FQNEAQ (reference sequence). Between the trimmed V and J ends, which lost 5 bases and 6 bases, there was a span of 12 bases. CDR3 bases: TGTGCCAGCAGCCATGTTCAGGGGGATACGCAGTATTTT. It encodes CASSHVQGDTQYF.

This chain joins TRBV5-5 and TRBJ2-3, with a tentative D call TRBD1 (6 bases). Germline V gene sequence: CDR1 SGHKS, CDR2 YYEKEE (reference sequence). Trimming stripped 5 bases from V and 4 bases from J, with 11 bases between. This CDR3 is built from 13 residues. In nucleotides, the CDR3 is TGTGCCAGCAGTTCACAGGGACCAGATACGCAGTATTTT. Amino acid sequence: CASSSQGPDTQYF.

The table lists this clone with a few counts. The V and J genes are TRBV29-1 and TRBJ2-3; D not resolved. Germline V CDR1 and CDR2: SQVTM, ANQGSEA. The V end lost 5 bases, the J end lost 12 bases, and 18 bases lay between the germline ends. This CDR3 contains 12 residues. For the CDR3, the DNA is TGCAGCGTTACAGAAAGTTACCCGACCCAGTATTTT. Protein sequence: CSVTESYPTQYF.

In its sample, this clone was seen a few times. The CDR3 bases are TGCAGTGCTAACACCGGGACTGAAGCTTTCTTT. This gives the protein CSANTGTEAFF. The gene calls are TRBV20-1 and TRBJ1-1; D is unresolved. Per the germline V gene, CDR1 is DFQATT and CDR2 is SNEGSKA (reference sequence). Trimming shortened V by 4 bases and J by 5 bases, and 8 bases separated the two germline ends. The CDR3 runs 11 residues.

The chain joins TRBV29-1 to TRBJ2-5; TRBD2 might be the D (6 bases). The V end lost 6 bases, the J end lost 11 bases, and 25 bases lay between the germline ends. The germline CDR1 and CDR2 sequences are SQVTM and ANQGSEA. The CDR3 spans 14 residues. CDR3 loop: CSVRSLGGRREQYF. The CDR3 coding sequence is TGCAGCGTCCGATCTTTGGGGGGTCGTCGGGAGCAGTACTTC.